This T cell receptor beta chain came from a study of T cell responses to AZD1222 COVID-19 vaccine. Study observations and caveats: Among spike-specific TCRs, nearly half reportedly target unmutated variant regions. Recipients of two AZD1222 doses showed rising Spike-specific TCR breadth and depth. It was only a handful of AZD1222 recipients who were seropositive at baseline.

The data were produced by immunoSEQ multiplex PCR, yet TCRdb's version contains in-frame clones alone and is incomplete. The sample lists some 150,000 clones, roughly 90% occurring once. Comment on this clone: What it recognizes is unknown.

V lost 0 bases, J lost 8 bases, and 5 bases lay in between. The germline V gene encodes CDR1 PRHDT and CDR2 FYEKMQ (reference sequence). This CDR3 comprises 12 residues. Second-dose intervals of approximately 4 or approximately 12 weeks were pooled. The rearrangement joins TRBV13 to TRBJ2-1; D not resolved. The sequence derives from an adult who received the AZD1222 COVID-19 vaccine. Material: peripheral blood, obtained 28 days after the second AZD1222 dose. CDR3 residues: CASSLGADEQFF. CDR3 nucleotides: TGTGCCAGCAGCTTAGGAGCTGATGAGCAGTTCTTC.